The clone carrying this T cell receptor (beta chain) was observed a few times. Its specificity is not known. Assay: immunoSEQ multiplex PCR; the TCRdb copy retains only in-frame clones and omits some. There are about 150,000 clones in the sample; around 87% occur only once, and around 3% lies in the top ten. The V and J ends lost 5 bases and 5 bases, in that order; junction bases with no gene match: 6. The germline CDR1 and CDR2 sequences are MDHEN and SYDVKM. This CDR3 has 15 residues. The record originates from a study of T cell responses to AZD1222 COVID-19 vaccine. General study results and limits: Mostly white British, mostly female donors; authors suggested clonal diversity may be underestimated.

The chain recombines TRBV28 with TRBJ1-4; 9 positions match TRBD1. The source material was peripheral blood, sampled on day 0 of AZD1222 vaccination. The TCR originated in an adult in good health. DNA for the CDR3: TGTGCCAGCAGTCCCAATGGACAGGGGAATGAAAAACTGTTTTTT. Amino acid sequence: CASSPNGQGNEKLFF. Combining the CDR3 with reference TRBV28 and TRBJ1-4 gives the whole variable domain DVKVTQSSRYLVKRTGEKVFLECVQDMDHENMFWYRQDPGLGLRLIYFSYDVKMKEKGDIPEGYSVSREKKERFSLILESASTNQTSMYLCASSPNGQGNEKLFFGSGTQLSVL.